The 14 T cell receptor beta chains below come from one sample, sequenced in a study of early T cells in non-severe SARS-CoV-2 infection. TCRdb reprocessed the 5' RACE reads with MiXCR, giving one entry per CDR3 protein. This table holds 53,000 or so distinct CDR3 sequences, approximately 7.5% found once. The specimen sequenced was whole blood. The receptors were gathered from an adult who was a healthcare worker with PCR-confirmed SARS-CoV-2 infection or an uninfected control (not recorded which).

This clonotype was observed at least ten times. The chain is built from TRBV2 and TRBJ2-7; D is uncertain. This CDR3 spans 13 amino acids. The germline V and J ends were trimmed by 3 bases and 2 bases, with 8 bases remaining between them. Germline V lookup: CDR1 SNHLY, CDR2 FYNNEI. In nucleotides, the CDR3 is TGTGCCAGCAGTGACCCAGAGGCCTACGAGCAGTACTTC. Its protein is CASSDPEAYEQYF.

The chain couples TRBV27 to TRBJ2-7; maybe TRBD2 (5 bases). The V and J ends lost 4 bases and 2 bases respectively, with 15 bases between them. Germline V lookup: CDR1 MNHEY, CDR2 SMNVEV (reference sequence). The CDR3 length is 15 residues. The CDR3 coding sequence is TGTGCCAGCAGTTATCGGGGATTTGGCCCCTACGAGCAGTACTTC. This sequence encodes CASSYRGFGPYEQYF.

This clonotype was seen only a few times. This chain joins TRBV5-1 and TRBJ2-1; TRBD1 is a possible D gene (6 bases). CDR1 is SGHRS, CDR2 YFSETQ, per germline. V lost 4 bases and J 6 bases, leaving 17 bases between the germline ends. The CDR3 length is 15 residues. The CDR3 region is CASSARGSYSNEQFF. The DNA of the CDR3 is TGCGCCAGCAGCGCGAGGGGGTCTTATTCCAATGAGCAGTTCTTC.

This clonotype was counted at least ten times. The chain couples TRBV6-7 to TRBJ1-5; TRBD1 aligns across 8 bases. TRBV6-7 is marked as an open reading frame, function uncertain. Trimming at V came to 6 bases and at J to 5 bases, leaving 12 bases not matched to a gene. The CDR3 consists of 16 residues. In DNA, the CDR3 is TGTGCCAGCAGCACCGACTCCCGGGACAGGTATCAGCCCCAGCATTTT. Residues: CASSTDSRDRYQPQHF.

This clonotype was observed at least ten times. This chain uses TRBV14 with TRBJ1-1; D is undetermined. The germline gives CDR1 SGHDN, CDR2 FVKESK. V gave up 0 bases and J gave up 1 base, with 9 bases separating them. The CDR3 is 15 residues long. The CDR3 DNA reads TGTGCCAGCAGCCAAGAGTGGGAGGGGAACACTGAAGCTTTCTTT. This sequence encodes CASSQEWEGNTEAFF. The variable domain in full, with the rest retrieved from reference TRBV14 and TRBJ1-1, is EAGVTQFPSHSVIEKGQTVTLRCDPISGHDNLYWYRRVMGKEIKFLLHFVKESKQDESGMPNNRFLAERTGGTYSTLKVQPAELEDSGVYFCASSQEWEGNTEAFFGQGTRLTVV.

This clonotype was detected a few times. The chain links TRBV6-6 to TRBJ2-7; 7 bases are shared with TRBD1. Germline V lookup: CDR1 MNHNY, CDR2 SVGAGI (reference sequence). This CDR3 is built from 15 residues. The V and J ends lost 5 bases and 0 bases, in that order; junction bases with no gene match: 7. CDR3 sequence reads: CASSDPGQSSYEQYF. Here the CDR3 DNA reads TGTGCCAGCAGTGACCCGGGACAGAGCTCCTACGAGCAGTACTTC.

The CDR3 DNA reads TGTGCCAGCAGCTTAGACAGGGTATCCGGCTACGAGCAGTACTTC. It yields the protein CASSLDRVSGYEQYF. The rearrangement joins TRBV7-2 to TRBJ2-7; possible D gene TRBD1, 6 bases. V was trimmed by 1 base and J by 3 bases, leaving 13 bases between them. Germline V gene sequence: CDR1 SGHTA, CDR2 FQGNSA. The CDR3 sequence is 15 residues long.

The CDR3 is CASSAQGAYEQYF. DNA for the CDR3: TGTGCCAGCAGCGCACAGGGCGCCTACGAGCAGTACTTC. The genes are TRBV9 and TRBJ2-7; weak D call: TRBD1 (6 bases). CDR3 size: 13 residues. Trimming shortened V by 3 bases and J by 2 bases, and 9 bases separated the two germline ends. Germline V gives CDR1 SGDLS, CDR2 YYNGEE.

This clonotype came up a few times. This chain joins TRBV13 and TRBJ2-7; TRBD1 matches 8 bases. CDR3 size: 16 residues. V shed 5 bases and J 1 base; nucleotides not matched to a gene: 10. The V gene's germline CDR1 is PRHDT and CDR2 FYEKMQ (reference sequence). The CDR3 DNA reads TGTGCCAGCAGCCCCATCCTGGACAGGGCTTCCTACGAGCAGTACTTC. Translating it yields CASSPILDRASYEQYF.

This clonotype was found many times. The gene calls are TRBV20-1 and TRBJ1-2, with D tentatively TRBD1 (5 bases). CDR3 length: 14 residues. V shed 5 bases and J shed 4 bases, with 17 bases lying between them. The germline V gene encodes CDR1 DFQATT and CDR2 SNEGSKA (reference sequence). CDR3 protein: CSAATPGEFYGYTF. The CDR3 DNA reads TGCAGTGCTGCTACGCCGGGGGAGTTCTATGGCTACACCTTC.

This clonotype was counted at least ten times. The chain joins TRBV5-1 to TRBJ1-1; no reliable D call. Trimming shortened V by 3 bases and J by 1 base, and 4 bases separated the two germline ends. Germline CDR1 and CDR2: SGHRS and YFSETQ. This CDR3 has 12 residues. This CDR3 is CASSSTNTEAFF. The CDR3 DNA follows: TGCGCCAGCAGCTCAACGAACACTGAAGCTTTCTTT.

The rearrangement links TRBV7-2 to TRBJ2-6; the D is unclear. The CDR3 is made up of 17 amino acids. Germline values: CDR1 SGHTA, CDR2 FQGNSA. Trimming took off 1 base at V and 2 bases at J, with 12 bases between the two ends. DNA for the CDR3: TGTGCCAGCAGCTTAGAACAGATAGTGACTGGGGCCAACGTCCTGACTTTC. This translates into CASSLEQIVTGANVLTF.

This clonotype was seen a handful of times. The chain uses TRBV7-3 and TRBJ2-4, with D tentatively TRBD1 or TRBD2 (5 bases each). Germline V gives CDR1 SGHTA, CDR2 FQGTGA. The CDR3 totals 17 residues. The V gene lost 5 bases and the J gene lost 2 bases, with 19 bases spanning the gap. The CDR3 DNA reads TGTGCCAGCAGCCCAACCGGGACCAATCCCCCCAAAAACATTCAGTACTTC. Translating gives CASSPTGTNPPKNIQYF.

By share, this clonotype counts as medium-sized. This sequence joins TRBV27 and TRBJ2-1; 11 nucleotides agree with TRBD2. CDR3 length: 17 residues. The germline gives CDR1 MNHEY, CDR2 SMNVEV (reference sequence). V shed 3 bases and J 0 bases; nucleotides not matched to a gene: 4. DNA for the CDR3: TGTGCCAGCAGTTTCCCTACTAGCGGGGGCTCCTACAATGAGCAGTTCTTC. Its protein is CASSFPTSGGSYNEQFF.